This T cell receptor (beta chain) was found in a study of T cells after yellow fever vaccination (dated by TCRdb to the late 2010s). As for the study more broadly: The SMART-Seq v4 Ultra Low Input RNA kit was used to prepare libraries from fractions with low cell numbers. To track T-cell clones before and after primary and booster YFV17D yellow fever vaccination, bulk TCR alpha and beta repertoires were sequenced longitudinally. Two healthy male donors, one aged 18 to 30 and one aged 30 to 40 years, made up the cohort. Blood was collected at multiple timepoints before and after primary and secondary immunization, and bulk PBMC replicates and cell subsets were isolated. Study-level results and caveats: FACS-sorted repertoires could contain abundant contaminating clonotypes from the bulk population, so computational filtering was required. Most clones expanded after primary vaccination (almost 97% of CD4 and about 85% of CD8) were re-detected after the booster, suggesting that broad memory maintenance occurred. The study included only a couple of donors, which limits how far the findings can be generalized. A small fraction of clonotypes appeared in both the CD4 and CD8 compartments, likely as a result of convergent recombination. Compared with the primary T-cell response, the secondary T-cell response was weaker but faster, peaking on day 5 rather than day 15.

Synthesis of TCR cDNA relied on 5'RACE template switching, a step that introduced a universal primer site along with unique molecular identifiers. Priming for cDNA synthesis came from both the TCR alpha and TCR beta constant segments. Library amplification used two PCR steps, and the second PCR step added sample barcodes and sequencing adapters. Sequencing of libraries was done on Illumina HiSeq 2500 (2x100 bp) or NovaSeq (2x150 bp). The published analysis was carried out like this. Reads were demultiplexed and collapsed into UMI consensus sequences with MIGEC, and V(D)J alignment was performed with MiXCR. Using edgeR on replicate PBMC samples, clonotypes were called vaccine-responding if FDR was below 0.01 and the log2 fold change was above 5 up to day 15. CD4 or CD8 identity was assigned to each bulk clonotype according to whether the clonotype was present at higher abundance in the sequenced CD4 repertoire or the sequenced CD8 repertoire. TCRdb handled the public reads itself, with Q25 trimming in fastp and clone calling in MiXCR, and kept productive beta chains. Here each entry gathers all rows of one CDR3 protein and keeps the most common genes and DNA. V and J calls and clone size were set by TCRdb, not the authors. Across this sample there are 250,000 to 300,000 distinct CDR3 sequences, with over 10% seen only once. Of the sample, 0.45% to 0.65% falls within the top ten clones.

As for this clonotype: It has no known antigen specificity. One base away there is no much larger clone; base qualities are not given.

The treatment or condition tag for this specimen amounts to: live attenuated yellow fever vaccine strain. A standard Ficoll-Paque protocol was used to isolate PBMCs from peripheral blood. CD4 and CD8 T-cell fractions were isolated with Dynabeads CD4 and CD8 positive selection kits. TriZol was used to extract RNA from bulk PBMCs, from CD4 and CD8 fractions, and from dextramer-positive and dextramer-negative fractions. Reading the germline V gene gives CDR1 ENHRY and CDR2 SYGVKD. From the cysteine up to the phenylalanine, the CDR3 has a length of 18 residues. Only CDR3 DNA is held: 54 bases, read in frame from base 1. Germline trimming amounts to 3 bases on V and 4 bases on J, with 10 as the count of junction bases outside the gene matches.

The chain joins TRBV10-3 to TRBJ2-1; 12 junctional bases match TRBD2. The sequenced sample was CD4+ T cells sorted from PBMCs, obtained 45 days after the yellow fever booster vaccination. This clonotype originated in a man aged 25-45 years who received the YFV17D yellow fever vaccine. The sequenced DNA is TGTGCCATCAGTGATTTGTTAACTAGCGGGAGGAATTACAATGAGCAGTTCTTC. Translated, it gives CAISDLLTSGRNYNEQFF.